This T cell receptor beta chain was profiled in a study of OX40 agonist ivuxolimab in advanced cancers. Across the whole study: Patients were treated with intravenous ivuxolimab, dosed at 0.01 to 10 mg/kg and infused every 2 weeks. Notes on the study in general: Relatively little clonal expansion, among the lowest observed, appeared in partial responders at 0.1-3.0 mg/kg. CD4+ and CD8+ blood T cells expanded clonally by week 6 at 0.1 to 3.0 mg/kg.

Profiling relied on immunoSEQ multiplex PCR, and the TCRdb table lists in-frame clones only, not all of them. The sample has tens of thousands of clones, 85% to 95% seen once. This CDR3 has 12 amino acids. About this clone: Its antigen remains unidentified.

This clonotype was obtained from an adult with an advanced solid tumor such as melanoma, head and neck, liver or kidney cancer. Sample: CD4+ or CD8+ T cells sorted from blood, taken in a trial of the OX40 agonist ivuxolimab. This chain links TRBV12-2 with TRBJ1-1. TRBV12-2 is given as a pseudogene. CDR3 protein: CASRRDVPRAFF. CDR3 DNA sequence: TGTGCAAGTCGCCGCGATGTCCCCAGAGCTTTCTTT.